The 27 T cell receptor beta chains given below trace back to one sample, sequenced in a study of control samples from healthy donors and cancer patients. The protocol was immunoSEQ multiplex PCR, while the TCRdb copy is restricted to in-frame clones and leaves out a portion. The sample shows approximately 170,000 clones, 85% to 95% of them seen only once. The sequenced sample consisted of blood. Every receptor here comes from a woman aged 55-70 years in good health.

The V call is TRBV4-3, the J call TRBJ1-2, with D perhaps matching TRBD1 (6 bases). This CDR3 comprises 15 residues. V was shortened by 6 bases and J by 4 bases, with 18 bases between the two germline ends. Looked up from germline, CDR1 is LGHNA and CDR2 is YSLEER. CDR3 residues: CASSFNQGSGYGYTF. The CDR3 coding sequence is TGCGCCAGCAGTTTTAACCAGGGGTCGGGCTATGGCTACACCTTC.

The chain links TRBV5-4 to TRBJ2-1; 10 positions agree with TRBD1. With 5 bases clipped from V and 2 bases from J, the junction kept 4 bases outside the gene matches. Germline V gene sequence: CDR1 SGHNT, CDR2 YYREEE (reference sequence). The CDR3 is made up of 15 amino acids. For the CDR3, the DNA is TGTGCCAGCAGGGTAGGACAGGGGGCCTACAATGAGCAGTTCTTC. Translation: CASRVGQGAYNEQFF.

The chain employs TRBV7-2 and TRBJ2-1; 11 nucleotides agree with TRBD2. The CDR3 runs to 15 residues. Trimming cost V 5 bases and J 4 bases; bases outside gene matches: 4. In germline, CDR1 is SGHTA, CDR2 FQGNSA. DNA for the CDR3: TGTGCCAGCAGCATCCGACTAGCGGGGTACAATGAGCAGTTCTTC. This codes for CASSIRLAGYNEQFF. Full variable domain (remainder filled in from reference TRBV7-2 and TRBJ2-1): GAGVSQSPSNKVTEKGKDVELRCDPISGHTALYWYRQSLGQGLEFLIYFQGNSAPDKSGLPSDRFSAERTGGSVSTLTIQRTQQEDSAVYLCASSIRLAGYNEQFFGPGTRLTVL.

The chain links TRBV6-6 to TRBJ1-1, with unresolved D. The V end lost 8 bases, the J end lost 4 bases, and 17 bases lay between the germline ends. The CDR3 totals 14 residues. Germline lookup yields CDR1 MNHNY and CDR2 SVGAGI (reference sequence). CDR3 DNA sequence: TGTGCCAGCGCCCGCCCCGGAGGGAGCACTGAAGCTTTCTTT. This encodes CASARPGGSTEAFF.

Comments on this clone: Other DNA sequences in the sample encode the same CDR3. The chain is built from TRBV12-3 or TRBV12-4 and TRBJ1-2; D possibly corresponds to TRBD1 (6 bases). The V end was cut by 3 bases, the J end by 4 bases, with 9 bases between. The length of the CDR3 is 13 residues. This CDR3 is CASSLAGAYGYTF. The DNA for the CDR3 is TGTGCCAGCAGTTTGGCAGGGGCCTATGGCTACACCTTC.

The CDR3 region is CASSQDRSNSPLHF. CDR3 sequence (DNA): TGTGCCAGCAGCCAAGACAGAAGTAATTCACCCCTCCACTTT. J is TRBJ1-6 and V is TRBV3-1 (or the pseudogene TRBV3-2); D not certain. This CDR3 comprises 14 residues. CDR1 is LGHDT and CDR2 is YNNKEL in the germline V gene (reference sequence). The germline V and J ends were trimmed by 0 bases and 6 bases, with 6 bases remaining between them.

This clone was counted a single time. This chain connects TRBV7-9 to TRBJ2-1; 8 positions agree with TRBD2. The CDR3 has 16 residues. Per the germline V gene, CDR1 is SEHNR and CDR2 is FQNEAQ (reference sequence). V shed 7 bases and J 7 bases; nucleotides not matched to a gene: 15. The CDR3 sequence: CASTSNLLAGLNEQFF. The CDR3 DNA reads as TGTGCCAGCACCTCCAACCTTTTAGCGGGGTTAAATGAGCAGTTCTTC.

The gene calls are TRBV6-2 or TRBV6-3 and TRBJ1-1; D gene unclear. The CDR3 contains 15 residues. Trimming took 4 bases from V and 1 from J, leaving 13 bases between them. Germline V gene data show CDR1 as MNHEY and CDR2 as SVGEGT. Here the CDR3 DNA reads TGTGCCAGCAGTTCCCTGTTGCTGGAGAACACTGAAGCTTTCTTT. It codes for CASSSLLLENTEAFF.

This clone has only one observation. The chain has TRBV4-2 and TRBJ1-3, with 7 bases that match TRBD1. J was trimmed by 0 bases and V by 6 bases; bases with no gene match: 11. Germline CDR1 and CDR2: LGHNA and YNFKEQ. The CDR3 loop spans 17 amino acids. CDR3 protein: CASRGQWTGYSGNTIYF. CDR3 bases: TGTGCCAGCAGGGGACAGTGGACGGGCTACTCTGGAAACACCATATATTTT.

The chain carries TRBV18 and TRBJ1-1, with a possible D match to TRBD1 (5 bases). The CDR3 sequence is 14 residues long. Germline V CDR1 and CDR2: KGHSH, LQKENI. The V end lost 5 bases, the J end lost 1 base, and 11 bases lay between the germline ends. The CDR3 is CASSSSGGNTEAFF. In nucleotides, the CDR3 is TGTGCCAGCTCATCCTCGGGGGGGAACACTGAAGCTTTCTTT.

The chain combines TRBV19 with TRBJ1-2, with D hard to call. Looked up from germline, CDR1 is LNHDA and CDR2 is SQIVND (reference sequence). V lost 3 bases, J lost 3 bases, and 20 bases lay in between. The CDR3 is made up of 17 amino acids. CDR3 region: CASSISPGLGSDYGYTF. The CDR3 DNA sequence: TGTGCCAGTAGTATTTCTCCAGGATTGGGATCGGACTATGGCTACACCTTC.

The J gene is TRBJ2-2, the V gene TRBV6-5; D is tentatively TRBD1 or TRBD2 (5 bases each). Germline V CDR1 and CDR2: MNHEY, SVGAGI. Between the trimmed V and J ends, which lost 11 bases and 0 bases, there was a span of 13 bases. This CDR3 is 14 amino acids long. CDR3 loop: CAAGTPANTGELFF. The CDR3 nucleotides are TGTGCCGCTGGGACGCCGGCGAACACCGGGGAGCTGTTTTTT.

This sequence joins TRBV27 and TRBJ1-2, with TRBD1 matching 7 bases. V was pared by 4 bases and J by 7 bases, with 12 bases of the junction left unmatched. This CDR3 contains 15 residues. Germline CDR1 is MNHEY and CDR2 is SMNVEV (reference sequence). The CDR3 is CASSSGRAGGSGYTF. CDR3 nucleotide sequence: TGTGCCAGCAGTTCCGGTCGGGCAGGGGGAAGTGGCTACACCTTC.

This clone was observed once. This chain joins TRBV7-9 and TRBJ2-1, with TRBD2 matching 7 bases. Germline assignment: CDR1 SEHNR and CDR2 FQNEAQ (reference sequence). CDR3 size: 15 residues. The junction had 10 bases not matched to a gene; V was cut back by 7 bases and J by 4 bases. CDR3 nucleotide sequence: TGTGCCAGCACCGGGGGAGGGGACCGATACAATGAGCAGTTCTTC. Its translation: CASTGGGDRYNEQFF. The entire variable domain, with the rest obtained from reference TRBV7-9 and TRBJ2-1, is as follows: DTGVSQNPRHKITKRGQNVTFRCDPISEHNRLYWYRQTLGQGPEFLTYFQNEAQLEKSRLLSDRFSAERPKGSFSTLEIQRTEQGDSAMYLCASTGGGDRYNEQFFGPGTRLTVL.

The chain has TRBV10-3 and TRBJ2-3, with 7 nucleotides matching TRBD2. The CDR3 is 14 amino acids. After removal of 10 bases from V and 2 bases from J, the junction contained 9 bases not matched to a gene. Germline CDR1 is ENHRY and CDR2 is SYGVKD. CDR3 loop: CATVLADYTDTQYF. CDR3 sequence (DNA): TGTGCCACCGTTCTAGCGGACTACACAGATACGCAGTATTTT.

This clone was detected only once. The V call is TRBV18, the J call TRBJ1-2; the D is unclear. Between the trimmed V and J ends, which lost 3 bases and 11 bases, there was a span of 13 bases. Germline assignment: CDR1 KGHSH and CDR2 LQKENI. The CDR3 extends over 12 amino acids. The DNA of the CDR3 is TGTGCCAGCTCACCGGGAGTCGGGGAGTACACCTTC. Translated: CASSPGVGEYTF.

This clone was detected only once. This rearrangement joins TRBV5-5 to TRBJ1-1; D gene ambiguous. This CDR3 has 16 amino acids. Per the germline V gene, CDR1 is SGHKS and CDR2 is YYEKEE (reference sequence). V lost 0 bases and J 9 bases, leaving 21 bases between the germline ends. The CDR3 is CASSLEIWVPGTQAFF. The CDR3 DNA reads TGTGCCAGCAGCTTGGAGATTTGGGTACCGGGAACTCAAGCTTTCTTT.

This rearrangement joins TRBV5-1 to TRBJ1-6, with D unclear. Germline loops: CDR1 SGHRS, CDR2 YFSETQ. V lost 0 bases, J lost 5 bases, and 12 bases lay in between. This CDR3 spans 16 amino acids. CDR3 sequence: CASSLVPGSNNSPLHF. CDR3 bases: TGCGCCAGCAGCTTGGTCCCGGGAAGCAATAATTCACCCCTCCACTTT.

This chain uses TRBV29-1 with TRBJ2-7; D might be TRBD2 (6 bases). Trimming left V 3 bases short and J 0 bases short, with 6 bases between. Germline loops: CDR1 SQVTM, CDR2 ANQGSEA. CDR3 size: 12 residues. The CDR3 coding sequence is TGCAGCGTTGAGCGGGACTCCTACGAGCAGTACTTC. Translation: CSVERDSYEQYF.

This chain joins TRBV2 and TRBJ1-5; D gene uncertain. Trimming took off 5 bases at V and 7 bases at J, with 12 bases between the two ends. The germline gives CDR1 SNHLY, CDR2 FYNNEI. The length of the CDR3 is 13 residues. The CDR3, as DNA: TGTGCCAGCAGTCCCGGACTGCAGCAGCCCCAGCATTTT. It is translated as CASSPGLQQPQHF.

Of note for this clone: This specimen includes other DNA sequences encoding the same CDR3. The CDR3 is CASSQRYLQGGTEAFF. The CDR3 coding sequence is TGTGCCAGCAGCCAACGATACCTACAGGGTGGTACTGAAGCTTTCTTT. The chain is built from TRBV3-1 (or the pseudogene TRBV3-2) and TRBJ1-1, with D possibly TRBD1 on 6 matching bases. Trimming took off 2 bases at V and 5 bases at J, with 18 bases between the two ends. This CDR3 is built from 16 residues. CDR1 is LGHDT and CDR2 is YNNKEL in the germline V gene (reference sequence).

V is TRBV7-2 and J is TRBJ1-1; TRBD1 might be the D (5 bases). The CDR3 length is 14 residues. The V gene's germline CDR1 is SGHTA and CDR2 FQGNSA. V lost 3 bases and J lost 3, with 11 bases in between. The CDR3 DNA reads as TGTGCCAGCAGCTTTTTTTTGGGGGACACTGAAGCTTTCTTT. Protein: CASSFFLGDTEAFF.

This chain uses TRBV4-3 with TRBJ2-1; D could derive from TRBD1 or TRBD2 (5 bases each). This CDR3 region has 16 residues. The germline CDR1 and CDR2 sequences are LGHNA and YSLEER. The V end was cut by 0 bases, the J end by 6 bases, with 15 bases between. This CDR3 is CASSQDPGTNPNEQFF. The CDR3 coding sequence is TGCGCCAGCAGCCAAGATCCGGGGACGAACCCCAATGAGCAGTTCTTC.

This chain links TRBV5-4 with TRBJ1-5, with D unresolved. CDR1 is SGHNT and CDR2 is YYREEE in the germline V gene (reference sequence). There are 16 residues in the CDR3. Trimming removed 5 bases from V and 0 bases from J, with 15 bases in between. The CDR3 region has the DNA TGTGCCAGCAGTTGCACGCTAGTTTATAGCAATCAGCCCCAGCATTTT. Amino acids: CASSCTLVYSNQPQHF.

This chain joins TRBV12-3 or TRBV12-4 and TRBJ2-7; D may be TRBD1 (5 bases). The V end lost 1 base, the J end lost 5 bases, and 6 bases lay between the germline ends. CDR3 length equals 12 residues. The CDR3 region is CASSLVRDEQYF. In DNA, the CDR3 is TGTGCCAGCAGTTTAGTCAGGGACGAGCAGTACTTC.

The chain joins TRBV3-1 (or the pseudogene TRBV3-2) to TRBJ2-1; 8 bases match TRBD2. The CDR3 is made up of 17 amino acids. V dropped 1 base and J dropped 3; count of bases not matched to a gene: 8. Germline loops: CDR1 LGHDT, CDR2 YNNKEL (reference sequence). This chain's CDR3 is CASSQGLIAGYYNEQFF. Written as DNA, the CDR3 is TGTGCCAGCAGCCAAGGTTTAATAGCGGGGTACTACAATGAGCAGTTCTTC.

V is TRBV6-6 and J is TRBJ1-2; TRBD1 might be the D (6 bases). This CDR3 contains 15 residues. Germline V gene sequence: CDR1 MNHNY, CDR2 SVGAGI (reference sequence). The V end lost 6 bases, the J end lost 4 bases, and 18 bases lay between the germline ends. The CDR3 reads CASSSLGGRGYGYTF. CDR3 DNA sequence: TGTGCCAGCAGCTCCCTAGGGGGGCGCGGCTATGGCTACACCTTC.